This T cell receptor (beta chain) was obtained from a study of regulatory T cells in long-lasting Graves disease. This clonotype was counted only a few times. This may arise from a read error, as a much more abundant clone is one base away. As to time point: newly diagnosed GD, antithyroid drugs for less than 3 months. TCR sequences were obtained from RNA taken from PBMCs. The V gene's germline CDR1 is MNHNS and CDR2 SASEGT. V lost 6 bases and J 0 bases, leaving 12 bases between the germline ends. CDR3 size: 14 residues. Combining iRepertoire HTBI primers with Arm-PCR of CDR3 regions, the authors built TCR beta libraries. TCRdb reprocessed the multiplex PCR reads via MiXCR and lists one record per CDR3 protein. This sample has 350,000 to 450,000 distinct CDR3 sequences, with approximately 16% found just once. These data were also reused for a study on T cells in Graves' hyperthyroidism and ophthalmopathy.

Sequencing used peripheral blood mononuclear cells (PBMCs), obtained at new diagnosis, from a patient treated with antithyroid drugs. The chain joins TRBV6-1 to TRBJ2-7; D might be TRBD2 (5 bases). The TCR was taken from a man aged 40-50 years with Graves disease. CDR3 loop: CASSTDWSSYEQYF. As DNA, the CDR3 is TGTGCCAGCAGCACGGACTGGAGCTCCTACGAGCAGTACTTC.